Below, one T cell receptor beta chain is given with its context. This sample is drawn from a study of blood T cell repertoires in COVID-19. Source study methods: Amplification of reference gene primers was used by the study to estimate nucleated cell counts. Libraries were prepared by immunoSEQ multiplex PCR; TCRdb keeps only in-frame clonotypes and omits some of them. The V and J calls and clone size are taken from that table; D and trimming were inferred from the DNA. There are 200,000 to 300,000 clones in the sample; about 90% occur only once, and 0.83% lies in the top ten. The V and J ends lost 0 bases and 3 bases respectively, with 7 bases between them. CDR1 and CDR2 from the germline V gene are SGHRS and YFSETQ. The CDR3 consists of 14 residues.

The sequence was obtained from a young man with COVID-19, enrolled during active disease. This chain connects TRBV5-1 to TRBJ2-1; D is undetermined. Sequencing was done on a sample of peripheral blood. The CDR3 sequence: CASSLGADYNEQFF. CDR3 DNA sequence: TGCGCCAGCAGCTTGGGGGCAGACTACAATGAGCAGTTCTTC.